The rows below give T cell receptor beta chains drawn from one sample of a study of human T cells and chemical hapten exposure. A single record per CDR3 protein comes from TCRdb applying MiXCR to the RACE reads. This table holds 40,000 or so distinct CDR3 sequences, under 12% found once. Sequencing was performed on whole blood, taken in connection with sensitization to the hapten diphenylcyclopropenone (DPC). All receptors come from a man between 25 and 39 years old with alopecia areata. Some clones in this sample may be carry-over from other donors' samples. CDR3s include the opening cysteine and the closing phenylalanine or tryptophan. Fields, in order: clone size, J gene, V gene, D gene, CDR3 DNA, CDR3 protein. A D gene is named only where the DNA matches it firmly. Some rows have no size entry. The others give once, few or many, or a class for an expanded clone.

abundance: many; j_gene: TRBJ2-5; v_gene: TRBV7-8; d_gene: .; CDR3nt: TGTGCCAGCAGCTATGGGACCGGTCAAGAGACCCAGTACTTC; CDR3aa: CASSYGTGQETQYF
abundance: few; j_gene: TRBJ2-2; v_gene: TRBV7-3; d_gene: TRBD1; CDR3nt: TGTGCCAGCAGCACCACCGGGACAGGGACCGGGGAGCTGTTTTTT; CDR3aa: CASSTTGTGTGELFF
abundance: .; j_gene: TRBJ2-1; v_gene: TRBV7-2; d_gene: TRBD2; CDR3nt: TGTGCCAGCAGCTTAGCGCCTAGCGGTGAGCAGTTCTTC; CDR3aa: CASSLAPSGEQFF
abundance: few; j_gene: TRBJ1-2; v_gene: TRBV12-3/TRBV12-4; d_gene: .; CDR3nt: TGTGCCAGCAGTCTTAGCTATGGCTACACCTTC; CDR3aa: CASSLSYGYTF
abundance: few; j_gene: TRBJ1-3; v_gene: TRBV15; d_gene: .; CDR3nt: TGTGCCACCAGCAGAGACCCAGGTCCATCGGGAAACACCATATATTTT; CDR3aa: CATSRDPGPSGNTIYF
abundance: many; j_gene: TRBJ1-2; v_gene: TRBV11-3; d_gene: .; CDR3nt: TGTGCCAGCAGCTTTGGGGATTTAGCCTATGGCTACACCTTC; CDR3aa: CASSFGDLAYGYTF
abundance: many; j_gene: TRBJ2-7; v_gene: TRBV11-2; d_gene: .; CDR3nt: TGTGCCAGCAGCTTAGTAAGCTCCTACGAGCAGTACTTC; CDR3aa: CASSLVSSYEQYF
abundance: few; j_gene: TRBJ2-2; v_gene: TRBV4-2; d_gene: .; CDR3nt: TGTGCCAGCAGCCAAGAAGGCAGGCTGAACACCGGGGAGCTGTTTTTT; CDR3aa: CASSQEGRLNTGELFF
abundance: many; j_gene: TRBJ2-5; v_gene: TRBV9; d_gene: TRBD2; CDR3nt: TGTGCCAGCAGCCAAGGCGGGACTAGCGGGGGGTACGTCGAGACCCAGTACTTC; CDR3aa: CASSQGGTSGGYVETQYF
abundance: few; j_gene: TRBJ2-7; v_gene: TRBV5-4; d_gene: .; CDR3nt: TGTGCCAGCAGCTTGGACACGGGAGTACGCGAGCAGTACTTC; CDR3aa: CASSLDTGVREQYF
abundance: .; j_gene: TRBJ1-3; v_gene: TRBV5-1; d_gene: .; CDR3nt: TGCGCCAGCAGCCCGGAAGGGGGGCTTAACTCTGGAAACACCATATATTTT; CDR3aa: CASSPEGGLNSGNTIYF
abundance: few; j_gene: TRBJ2-2; v_gene: TRBV7-2; d_gene: .; CDR3nt: TGTGCCAGCAGCTCGACTAGTCAAACCGGGGAGCTGTTTTTT; CDR3aa: CASSSTSQTGELFF
abundance: .; j_gene: TRBJ1-1; v_gene: TRBV7-2; d_gene: .; CDR3nt: TGTGCCAGCAGCTTATACACTGAAGCTTTCTTT; CDR3aa: CASSLYTEAFF
abundance: few; j_gene: TRBJ2-5; v_gene: TRBV7-9; d_gene: TRBD2; CDR3nt: TGTGCCAGCAGCCAGGGACTACTTCAAGAGACCCAGTACTTC; CDR3aa: CASSQGLLQETQYF
abundance: many; j_gene: TRBJ2-5; v_gene: TRBV12-3/TRBV12-4; d_gene: .; CDR3nt: TGTGCCAGCAGAAGGGGTGGATCCTGGTACCAAGAGACCCAGTACTTC; CDR3aa: CASRRGGSWYQETQYF
abundance: .; j_gene: TRBJ2-2; v_gene: TRBV3-1; d_gene: TRBD2; CDR3nt: TGTGCCAGCAGCCAAGTCCTAGCGGGAACCGGGGAGCTGTTTTTT; CDR3aa: CASSQVLAGTGELFF
abundance: .; j_gene: TRBJ2-3; v_gene: TRBV9; d_gene: .; CDR3nt: TGTGCCAGCAGCGTAGAGGGGGGCAGGAGAACAGATACGCAGTATTTT; CDR3aa: CASSVEGGRRTDTQYF
abundance: many; j_gene: TRBJ1-5; v_gene: TRBV2; d_gene: .; CDR3nt: TGTGCCAGCAGTTTTTTAGGGTATCAGCCCCAGCATTTT; CDR3aa: CASSFLGYQPQHF
abundance: many; j_gene: TRBJ2-5; v_gene: TRBV7-6; d_gene: .; CDR3nt: TGTGCCAGCAGCTTAGCGCGGGCAGAAGAGACCCAGTACTTC; CDR3aa: CASSLARAEETQYF
abundance: many; j_gene: TRBJ1-1; v_gene: TRBV14; d_gene: TRBD1; CDR3nt: TGTGCCAGCAGCCCTAGCAGGGGGTTCACTGAAGCTTTCTTT; CDR3aa: CASSPSRGFTEAFF
abundance: few; j_gene: TRBJ2-3; v_gene: TRBV12-3/TRBV12-4; d_gene: TRBD2; CDR3nt: TGTGCCAGCAGTTTAGAGGGACTAGCGGGGGCCGGAGATACGCAGTATTTT; CDR3aa: CASSLEGLAGAGDTQYF
abundance: few; j_gene: TRBJ1-1; v_gene: TRBV20-1; d_gene: .; CDR3nt: TGCAGTGCTAGAGCCCGGGACAACACTGAAGCTTTCTTT; CDR3aa: CSARARDNTEAFF
abundance: many; j_gene: TRBJ1-2; v_gene: TRBV24-1; d_gene: .; CDR3nt: TGTGCCACCAGTGATTTAACTCGGGACCCGCGAAACCTGATGAACTATGGCTACACCTTC; CDR3aa: CATSDLTRDPRNLMNYGYTF
abundance: .; j_gene: TRBJ1-1; v_gene: TRBV4-2; d_gene: .; CDR3nt: TGTGCCAGCAGCCAAGACACCCAGAACACTGAAGCTTTCTTT; CDR3aa: CASSQDTQNTEAFF
abundance: few; j_gene: TRBJ2-3; v_gene: TRBV7-8; d_gene: TRBD2; CDR3nt: TGTGCCAGCAGCCGCTGGCGCAATAGCGGGAGTAGCACAGATACGCAGTATTTT; CDR3aa: CASSRWRNSGSSTDTQYF
abundance: many; j_gene: TRBJ2-1; v_gene: TRBV18; d_gene: .; CDR3nt: TGTGCCAGCTCACCAAATTCGTCGGGGGGCGAGCAGTTCTTC; CDR3aa: CASSPNSSGGEQFF
abundance: .; j_gene: TRBJ1-5; v_gene: TRBV27; d_gene: .; CDR3nt: TGTGCCAGCAGTTTACGAGCGGCACCACAATTGCCCCAGCATTTT; CDR3aa: CASSLRAAPQLPQHF
abundance: .; j_gene: TRBJ1-1; v_gene: TRBV7-3; d_gene: TRBD1; CDR3nt: TGTGCCAGCAGACAGGGGCCGGGGACTGAAGCTTTCTTT; CDR3aa: CASRQGPGTEAFF
abundance: many; j_gene: TRBJ1-2; v_gene: TRBV4-2; d_gene: .; CDR3nt: TGTGCCAGCAGCCCATGGGGCAGGGGACTTTATGGCTACACCTTC; CDR3aa: CASSPWGRGLYGYTF
abundance: .; j_gene: TRBJ1-1; v_gene: TRBV5-8; d_gene: .; CDR3nt: TGTGTCAGCAGCTTGGCGGTCACAGGGAACACTGAAGCTTTCTTT; CDR3aa: CVSSLAVTGNTEAFF
abundance: .; j_gene: TRBJ1-1; v_gene: TRBV3-1; d_gene: TRBD1; CDR3nt: TGTGCCAGCAGCAAGAAGCACAGGGGGCAGGAAGCTTTCTTT; CDR3aa: CASSKKHRGQEAFF
abundance: .; j_gene: TRBJ2-3; v_gene: TRBV9; d_gene: .; CDR3nt: TGTGCCAGCAGCCCGAAATCCCCCTACACAGATACGCAGTATTTT; CDR3aa: CASSPKSPYTDTQYF
abundance: few; j_gene: TRBJ1-5; v_gene: TRBV12-3/TRBV12-4; d_gene: .; CDR3nt: TGTGCCAGCAGTGCTCACAGGGCCAATCAGCCCCAGCATTTT; CDR3aa: CASSAHRANQPQHF
abundance: .; j_gene: TRBJ2-3; v_gene: TRBV4-3; d_gene: .; CDR3nt: TGCGCCAGCAGCCAAGATACGCTAGTAAGGTTCCAAAGGGATGGAGATACGCAGTATTTT; CDR3aa: CASSQDTLVRFQRDGDTQYF
abundance: many; j_gene: TRBJ1-1; v_gene: TRBV5-1; d_gene: .; CDR3nt: TGCGCCAGCAGCTTCTACGGGGAGAACACTGAAGCTTTCTTT; CDR3aa: CASSFYGENTEAFF
abundance: many; j_gene: TRBJ1-5; v_gene: TRBV18; d_gene: TRBD1; CDR3nt: TGTGCCAGCTCACAAGACAGGGGGAATCAGCCCCAGCATTTT; CDR3aa: CASSQDRGNQPQHF
abundance: .; j_gene: TRBJ1-6; v_gene: TRBV6-1; d_gene: .; CDR3nt: TGTGCCAGCAGTGCAGGGGTCTATTCACCCCTCCACTTT; CDR3aa: CASSAGVYSPLHF
abundance: few; j_gene: TRBJ1-1; v_gene: TRBV6-1; d_gene: .; CDR3nt: TGTGCCAGCATAGGGTCTCACACTGAAGCTTTCTTT; CDR3aa: CASIGSHTEAFF
abundance: many; j_gene: TRBJ2-5; v_gene: TRBV6-6; d_gene: .; CDR3nt: TGTGCCAGCAGTTACCAAGAGACCCAGTACTTC; CDR3aa: CASSYQETQYF
abundance: .; j_gene: TRBJ2-5; v_gene: TRBV7-9; d_gene: .; CDR3nt: TGTGCCAGCAGCTTAGAACTGTCGACCCGAGGGGAGACCCAGTACTTC; CDR3aa: CASSLELSTRGETQYF
abundance: many; j_gene: TRBJ2-3; v_gene: TRBV7-3; d_gene: .; CDR3nt: TGTGCCAGCAGCTCAGACAGGGTACGGGGGACAGATACGCAGTATTTT; CDR3aa: CASSSDRVRGTDTQYF
abundance: many; j_gene: TRBJ2-1; v_gene: TRBV12-3/TRBV12-4; d_gene: .; CDR3nt: TGTGCCAGCAGTTTGCTGGACCCTTCCTACAATGAGCAGTTCTTC; CDR3aa: CASSLLDPSYNEQFF